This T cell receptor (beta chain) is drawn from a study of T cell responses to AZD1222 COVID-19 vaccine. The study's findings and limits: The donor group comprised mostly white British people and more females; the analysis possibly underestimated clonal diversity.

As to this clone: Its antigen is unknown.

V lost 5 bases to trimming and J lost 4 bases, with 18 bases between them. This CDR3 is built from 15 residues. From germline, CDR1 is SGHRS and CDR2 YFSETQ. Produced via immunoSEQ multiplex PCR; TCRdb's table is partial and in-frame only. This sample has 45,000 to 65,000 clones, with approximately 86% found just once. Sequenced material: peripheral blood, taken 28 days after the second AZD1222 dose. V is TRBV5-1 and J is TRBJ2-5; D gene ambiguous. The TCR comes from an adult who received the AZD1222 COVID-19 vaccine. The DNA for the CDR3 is TGCGCCAGCAGTTCCGGTAGGAAATCTGGAGAGACCCAGTACTTC. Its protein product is CASSSGRKSGETQYF.